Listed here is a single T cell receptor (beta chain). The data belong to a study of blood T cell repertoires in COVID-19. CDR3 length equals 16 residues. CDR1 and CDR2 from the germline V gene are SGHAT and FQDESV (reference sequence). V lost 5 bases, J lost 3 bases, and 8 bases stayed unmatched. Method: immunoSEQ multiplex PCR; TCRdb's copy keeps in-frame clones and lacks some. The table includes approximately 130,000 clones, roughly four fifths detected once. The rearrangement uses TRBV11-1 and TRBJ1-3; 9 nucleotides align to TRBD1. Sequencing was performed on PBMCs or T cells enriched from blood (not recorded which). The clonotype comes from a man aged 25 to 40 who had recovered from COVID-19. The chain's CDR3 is CASSDRQGVLGNTIYF. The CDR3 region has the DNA TGTGCCAGCAGCGACAGACAGGGGGTTCTTGGAAACACCATATATTTT. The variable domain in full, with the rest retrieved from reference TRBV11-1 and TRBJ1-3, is EAEVAQSPRYKITEKSQAVAFWCDPISGHATLYWYRQILGQGPELLVQFQDESVVDDSQLPKDRFSAERLKGVDSTLKIQPAELGDSAMYLCASSDRQGVLGNTIYFGEGSWLTVV.